Listed here is a single T cell receptor beta chain. The data stem from a study of blood T cell repertoires in COVID-19. As originally analysed: Estimation of nucleated cell counts was performed using reference gene primer amplification. Generated by immunoSEQ multiplex PCR, the TCRdb table keeps only in-frame clones and is missing some. The DNA was the basis for D and trimming; V, J and clone size are from that table. The data contain fewer than 300,000 clones, just over 90% of them singletons. V gave up 1 base and J gave up 11 bases, with 11 bases separating them. The germline V gene encodes CDR1 SEHNR and CDR2 FQNEAQ (reference sequence). This CDR3 has 13 residues.

The sequenced sample consisted of peripheral blood. The gene calls are TRBV7-9 and TRBJ1-4; the D gene is possibly TRBD1 (5 bases). This receptor was obtained from a woman aged 25 to 39 with COVID-19, enrolled during active disease. CDR3 loop: CASSLETAYKLFF. The CDR3 DNA follows: TGTGCCAGCAGCTTAGAGACAGCCTACAAACTGTTTTTT.